This T cell receptor beta chain was captured by sequencing in a study of Tregs in tolerant kidney transplant recipients. Study results and limitations: The most relevant donor-specific Treg TCRbeta repertoire apparently came from expansion with activated donor B cells.

Here immunoSEQ multiplex PCR was the method, and the copy in TCRdb shows in-frame clones only, minus some. In total, the table holds 50,000 or so clones. A note on this clone: What it recognizes is unknown. The observed sequence ends 3 residues before the CDR3 terminus, with the missing tail filled in from the germline J gene.

The CDR3 contains 14 residues. Per germline, CDR1 SNHLY and CDR2 FYNNEI. This chain uses TRBV2 with TRBJ1-2, with a possible D match to TRBD1 (6 bases). This TCR derives from a human donor who received a combined kidney and bone marrow transplant. Sequencing was performed on CD4+ T cells from blood, taken before the transplant. CDR3 region: CASSQLTQGMGYTF. Incomplete CDR3 DNA: TGTGCCAGCAGTCAGCTAACACAGGGAATGGGC.